This passage covers 22 T cell receptor delta chains from one sample sequenced in a study of gamma-delta chains in newborns, infants, children. TCRdb re-analyzed the reads via CATT. The sample has 4,000 to 5,000 delta-chain clones, about 38% seen once. The source material was blood. Every receptor here comes from a child who received the measles vaccine.

The table lists this clone with a few counts. V gene TRDV3 combines with J gene TRDJ1, with 12 nucleotides matching TRDD3. CDR1 and CDR2 from the germline V gene are TVYSNPD and GDNSRS (reference sequence). The V segment lost 4 bases and the J segment 0 bases; nucleotides outside the gene matches: 21. The CDR3 has 20 residues. For the CDR3, the DNA is TGTGCCTCCGAGGGTCCCTACTGGGGGATACTCGCATTGTACACCGATAAACTCATCTTT. Amino acids: CASEGPYWGILALYTDKLIF.

This clone was detected only a few times. V and J are TRDV3 and TRDJ1; D is possibly TRDD3 (6 bases). Trimming stripped 1 base from V and 2 bases from J, with 20 bases between. The germline CDR1 and CDR2 sequences are TVYSNPD and GDNSRS (reference sequence). The CDR3 runs 16 residues. The CDR3 reads CAFIAGGPNRTDKLIF. As DNA, the CDR3 is TGTGCCTTTATAGCCGGGGGACCCAATCGGACCGATAAACTCATCTTT.

J is TRDJ1 and V is TRDV1, with 13 nucleotides matching TRDD3. The CDR3 runs to 21 residues. Germline V gives CDR1 TSWWSYY, CDR2 QGS. V trimming: 0 bases; J trimming: 0 bases; junction bases outside the gene matches: 13. CDR3 bases: TGTGCTCTTGGGGAACTCCTAAACGGGCACTGGGGGATACGCCACACCGATAAACTCATCTTT. Its protein is CALGELLNGHWGIRHTDKLIF.

The gene calls are TRDV1 and TRDJ1, with TRDD3 matching over 12 bases. Germline V CDR1 and CDR2: TSWWSYY, QGS. Germline trimming cut 2 bases from V and 1 base from J; bases unmatched to any gene: 11. This CDR3 is built from 19 residues. CDR3 sequence: CALGEGPPLGDTVTDKLIF. For the CDR3, the DNA is TGTGCTCTTGGGGAAGGACCCCCACTGGGGGATACTGTCACCGATAAACTCATCTTT.

Details on this clone: Other DNA sequences in the same sample also yield this CDR3. V and J are TRDV1 and TRDJ1, with D perhaps TRDD3 (5 bases). V lost 1 base and J 2 bases, leaving 17 bases between the germline ends. The CDR3 sequence is 17 residues long. Looked up from germline, CDR1 is TSWWSYY and CDR2 is QGS. CDR3: CALGEPLVGGFTDKLIF. The CDR3 DNA reads as TGTGCTCTTGGGGAACCTTTAGTCGGGGGTTTTACCGATAAACTCATCTTT.

The chain combines TRDV1 with TRDJ1, with D possibly matching TRDD2 (5 bases). The germline V and J ends were trimmed by 7 bases and 8 bases, with 14 bases remaining between them. The CDR3 sequence is 12 residues long. The V gene's germline CDR1 is TSWWSYY and CDR2 QGS. CDR3 nucleotide sequence: TGTGCTCTTGTGAGGGCTCCCTTCAAACTCATCTTT. Translated: CALVRAPFKLIF.

The chain carries TRDV1 and TRDJ1; 7 bases align to TRDD3. Germline CDR1 and CDR2: TSWWSYY and QGS. V gave up 0 bases and J gave up 3 bases; unmatched junction bases: 13. CDR3 size: 18 residues. This CDR3 reads CALGELNRSTGVADKLIF. As DNA, the CDR3 is TGTGCTCTTGGGGAACTTAACCGATCTACTGGGGTAGCCGATAAACTCATCTTT.

This clone was seen more than once but under ten times. This sequence joins TRDV1 and TRDJ1, with D perhaps assigned TRDD2 or TRDD3 (5 bases each). CDR1 is TSWWSYY, CDR2 QGS, per germline. The CDR3 is 21 residues long. The ends were cut back, 3 bases at V and 8 bases at J, with 37 bases in the middle. For the CDR3, the DNA is TGTGCTCTTGGGGACCCCTTCTTTCCTTCTATCGTGGGGCCTTCAAGACGAAAACTCATCTTT. Translating it yields CALGDPFFPSIVGPSRRKLIF.

Comment on this clone: The germline gene is not matched at one end of the junction; a read error may be the cause. The V call is TRDV3, the J call TRDJ3; 13 nucleotides match TRDD3. The CDR3 is made up of 26 amino acids. Germline V gene data show CDR1 as TVYSNPD and CDR2 as GDNSRS (reference sequence). The CDR3 reads CASNLALPKLWYWGIRSSWGTRQMFF. CDR3 sequence (DNA): TGCGCCTCAAACCTGGCCCTTCCTAAACTCTGGTACTGGGGGATACGGAGCTCCTGGGGCACCCGACAGATGTTTTTC. Full variable domain (remainder filled in from reference TRDV3 and TRDJ3): CDKVTQSSPDQTVASGSEVVLLCTYDTVYSNPDLFWYRIRPDYSFQFVFYGDNSRSEGADFTQGRFSVKHILTQKAFHLVISPVRTEDSATYYCASNLALPKLWYWGIRSSWGTRQMFFGTGIKLFVEP.

As to this clone: The junction does not match germline at one end; this may be a read error. The chain has TRDV1 and TRDJ1; 10 nucleotides line up with TRDD3. Germline V CDR1 and CDR2: TSWWSYY, QGS. CDR3 size: 26 residues. The CDR3 protein is CALGELPVIFLFTGGSSWRSTDKPIF. DNA of the CDR3: TGTGCTCTTGGGGAACTGCCTGTTATTTTCCTATTTACTGGGGGATCCTCGTGGAGGAGTACCGATAAACCCATCTTT.

This clone is classed as medium-sized. The same CDR3 is also encoded by other DNA sequences in this sample. The V and J genes are TRDV1 and TRDJ1, with 13 bases identical to TRDD3. The V gene's germline CDR1 is TSWWSYY and CDR2 QGS. Unmatched junction bases numbered 36, after V lost 5 bases and J lost 0 bases. The CDR3 covers 27 residues. The CDR3 DNA follows: TGTGCTCTTGGGCCCAGGGAACCTTCCTACTTTCCGTACTGGGGGATACGGCTTTCACCGTACACCGATAAACTCATCTTT. Translating gives CALGPREPSYFPYWGIRLSPYTDKLIF.

This clone was counted a few times. The chain is built from TRDV2 and TRDJ1, with 12 positions matching TRDD3. The CDR3 length is 16 residues. Germline V gives CDR1 GEAIGNYY, CDR2 EKD. Trimming removed 3 bases from V and 0 bases from J; junction bases left unmatched: 4. Here the CDR3 reads CACDLLGDTNTDKLIF. CDR3 bases: TGTGCCTGTGACCTACTGGGGGATACTAACACCGATAAACTCATCTTT.

For this clone: A read error may produce the germline difference seen at one junction end. V gene TRDV1 combines with J gene TRDJ1, with TRDD3 identical over 11 bases. The CDR3 is made up of 22 amino acids. Germline CDR1 is TSWWSYY and CDR2 is QGS. In nucleotides, the CDR3 is TGTGCTCTTGGGGAAAAGGAGGACTGGGGGATAGGGTATCTGGAGTACACCGATAAACCCATCTTT. Residues: CALGEKEDWGIGYLEYTDKPIF.

The sample holds a few counts of this clone. The gene calls are TRDV3 and TRDJ1, with D possibly called TRDD2 or TRDD3 (5 bases each). Per germline, CDR1 TVYSNPD and CDR2 GDNSRS (reference sequence). The CDR3 extends over 19 amino acids. Trimming left V 2 bases short and J 0 bases short, with 28 bases between. CDR3: CAFPIPTYWFEGYTDKLIF. DNA for the CDR3: TGTGCCTTTCCCATTCCCACCTACTGGTTCGAGGGGTACACCGATAAACTCATCTTT.

The sample holds a few counts of this clone. This chain links TRDV1 with TRDJ1, with 13 bases matching TRDD3. CDR3 length: 26 amino acids. V dropped 3 bases and J dropped 0; count of bases not matched to a gene: 31. Germline values: CDR1 TSWWSYY, CDR2 QGS. This CDR3 is CALGDRGAGFEYWGIRYPPYTDKLIF. The CDR3 DNA is TGTGCTCTTGGGGACCGTGGGGCTGGCTTCGAGTACTGGGGGATACGATACCCCCCGTACACCGATAAACTCATCTTT.

This clone has just a few counts. This rearrangement joins TRDV1 to TRDJ1; TRDD3 is a possible D gene (6 bases). Trimming cost V 0 bases and J 2 bases, with 22 bases left between them. Germline CDR1 and CDR2: TSWWSYY and QGS. The length of the CDR3 is 19 residues. The CDR3 DNA reads as TGTGCTCTTGGGGAACTAGTGGGGGGCCACTGGGAATCAACCGATAAACTCATCTTT. Its protein product is CALGELVGGHWESTDKLIF.

The V and J genes are TRDV1 and TRDJ1; D is ambiguous. V lost 2 bases, J lost 7 bases, and 20 bases lay in between. This CDR3 contains 16 residues. Germline V gene sequence: CDR1 TSWWSYY, CDR2 QGS. The CDR3 region is CALGEFWAKRTSKLIF. Here the CDR3 DNA reads TGTGCTCTTGGGGAATTTTGGGCCAAACGTACTTCTAAACTCATCTTT.

To note about this clone: The sample holds other DNA sequences that translate to the same CDR3. The genes are TRDV1 and TRDJ1; possibly TRDD2 for D (5 bases). The germline CDR1 and CDR2 sequences are TSWWSYY and QGS. The CDR3 is 21 residues long. Trimming shortened V by 2 bases and J by 2 bases, and 30 bases separated the two germline ends. As DNA, the CDR3 is TGTGCTCTTGGGGAAGACTCTGGCTTCCCTACGTCAGCTTACTTAACCGATAAACTCATCTTT. Amino acids: CALGEDSGFPTSAYLTDKLIF.

This clone showed up just a few times. V gene TRDV1 combines with J gene TRDJ1, with a possible D match to TRDD3 (8 bases). Trimming took 1 base from V and 0 from J, leaving 27 bases between them. CDR1 is TSWWSYY, CDR2 QGS, per germline. The CDR3 consists of 21 residues. CDR3 amino acids: CALGERFLLRSGDTYTDKLIF. The CDR3 DNA is TGTGCTCTTGGGGAACGGTTCCTACTACGGTCTGGGGATACTTACACCGATAAACTCATCTTT.

J is TRDJ1 and V is TRDV3, with a weak D call TRDD3 (6 bases). The ends were cut back, 1 base at V and 2 bases at J, with 23 bases in the middle. The CDR3 spans 17 residues. Germline V gene sequence: CDR1 TVYSNPD, CDR2 GDNSRS (reference sequence). CDR3 loop: CAFTQSLSGGLTDKLIF. The DNA of the CDR3 is TGTGCCTTTACACAGTCCCTAAGTGGGGGCCTAACCGATAAACTCATCTTT.

This chain links TRDV1 with TRDJ1; 9 bases match TRDD3. The germline V gene encodes CDR1 TSWWSYY and CDR2 QGS. There are 21 residues in the CDR3. The V gene end was trimmed by 1 base and the J gene end by 5 bases; junction bases not matched to a gene: 23. DNA for the CDR3: TGTGCTCTTGGGGAACGCCCGACATTCCCTCGGTACTGGGGGACGAAAGATAAACTCATCTTT. It yields the protein CALGERPTFPRYWGTKDKLIF.

This clone has just a few counts. The chain couples TRDV1 to TRDJ1; 11 positions match TRDD3. The length of the CDR3 is 23 residues. Looked up from germline, CDR1 is TSWWSYY and CDR2 is QGS. With 2 bases clipped from V and 0 bases from J, the junction kept 23 bases outside the gene matches. The CDR3 DNA reads as TGTGCTCTTGGGGAATTCCCCCTAGACTCTGGGGGATACTGGGGGGACAACACCGATAAACTCATCTTT. It encodes CALGEFPLDSGGYWGDNTDKLIF.